This T cell receptor (beta chain) was retrieved from a study of T cells in Graves' hyperthyroidism and ophthalmopathy. In regard to this clonotype: Its antigen is currently unknown.

Germline CDR1 reads MDHEN; CDR2 reads SYDVKM. The ends were cut back, 7 bases at V and 6 bases at J, with 25 bases in the middle. The length of the CDR3 is 16 residues. Amplified TCR beta CDR3 regions came from RNA transcripts. HTBI primers were the set used in a first-round RT-PCR of the TCR CDR3. TCRdb passed the multiplex PCR reads through MiXCR, listing each CDR3 protein once. The table includes about 350,000 distinct CDR3 sequences, about 17% detected once. General study points: The model predicted ophthalmopathy a median around six months before onset.

The chain recombines TRBV28 with TRBJ2-7; D ambiguous. The sequence was collected from a woman aged 25 to 45 with Graves' hyperthyroidism that later progressed to Graves' ophthalmopathy. Input material: blood. This CDR3 reads CASTPGPRDGRGEQYF. The CDR3 DNA reads as TGTGCCAGCACCCCGGGTCCCCGCGATGGGCGCGGCGAGCAGTACTTC.